The rows below give T cell receptor beta chains drawn from one sample of a study of regulatory T cells in long-lasting Graves disease. TCRdb reprocessed the multiplex PCR reads with MiXCR, giving one entry per CDR3 protein. The sample includes 400,000 to 500,000 distinct CDR3 sequences, less than 25% of them seen just once. The sample here was peripheral blood mononuclear cells (PBMCs), taken when the disease was refractory, from a patient treated with antithyroid drugs. The receptors were gathered from a female donor with Graves disease. The CDR3 runs from the conserved cysteine through the conserved F or W. A D gene is named only where the DNA matches it firmly. A clone size is listed for some rows: how often the clone was seen (once, few, many), or a class if it is expanded.

D	V	size	J	CDR3	DNA
TRBD1	TRBV5-1	many	TRBJ1-1	CASGPTGGNTEAFF	TGCGCCAGCGGCCCGACAGGGGGGAACACTGAAGCTTTCTTT
NA	TRBV25-1	NA	TRBJ1-1	CASSEPGGYNTEAFF	TGTGCCAGCAGTGAACCGGGCGGATATAACACTGAAGCTTTCTTT
NA	TRBV19	NA	TRBJ1-1	CASSIGGAPEAFF	TGTGCCAGTAGTATCGGCGGGGCGCCTGAAGCTTTCTTT
NA	TRBV6-1	many	TRBJ1-2	CASSEAGTQYGYTF	TGTGCCAGCAGTGAAGCCGGGACCCAATATGGCTACACCTTC
TRBD1	TRBV28	few	TRBJ2-1	CASSLPGQKVNSYNEQFF	TGTGCCAGCAGCCTCCCGGGACAGAAAGTGAACTCCTACAATGAGCAGTTCTTC
TRBD1	TRBV18	many	TRBJ1-2	CASSPPGTGVVYGYTF	TGTGCCAGCTCACCACCCGGGACAGGGGTCGTCTATGGCTACACCTTC
NA	TRBV5-1	many	TRBJ1-2	CASSLSFVGGANYGYTF	TGCGCCAGCAGCTTGAGTTTTGTAGGCGGGGCCAACTATGGCTACACCTTC
TRBD1	TRBV5-1	few	TRBJ2-7	CASSLEGQVTYEQYF	TGCGCCAGCAGCCTGGAGGGACAGGTAACCTACGAGCAGTACTTC
NA	TRBV20-1	NA	TRBJ2-1	CSACEQQALINEQFF	TGCAGTGCTTGTGAGCAACAAGCACTCATCAATGAGCAGTTCTTC
NA	TRBV4-1	NA	TRBJ1-5	CASSQVKGEHQPQHF	TGCGCCAGCAGCCAAGTTAAAGGGGAACATCAGCCCCAGCATTTT